This T cell receptor beta chain was obtained from a study of blood T cell repertoires in COVID-19. The wider study: Spain, Italy and the United States supplied samples that represented acute and convalescent COVID-19.

The length of the CDR3 is 16 residues. Germline CDR1 SGHVS, CDR2 FNYEAQ. The V segment lost 3 bases and the J segment 3 bases; nucleotides outside the gene matches: 5. In the authors' workflow: It was from reference gene primer amplification that nucleated cell counts were estimated. Using immunoSEQ multiplex PCR, the repertoire was profiled, and TCRdb retains in-frame clones only, with some absent. V and J calls and clone size are given by that table; D and trimming were obtained from the DNA. The table records some 190,000 clones, 75% to 90% of them present only once. The rearrangement uses TRBV7-6 and TRBJ2-3, with 11 positions matching TRBD2. This receptor was taken from a woman aged 60-75 years with acute or convalescent COVID-19. Sequencing used peripheral blood. The CDR3 sequence: CASSLLAGGATDTQYF. In DNA form, the CDR3 reads TGTGCCAGCAGCTTGCTAGCGGGAGGAGCTACAGATACGCAGTATTTT.